This is a list of T cell receptor beta chains from one sample in a study of vaccination and CD4 T cells after COVID-19. For these TCRs, the target antigens are not known. TCRdb redid the calling of the PCR reads with MiXCR, one entry per CDR3 protein. The repertoire holds roughly 13,000 distinct CDR3 sequences, with more than 40% as singletons. Material for sequencing was cultured CD4+ T cells from blood. These receptors all come from a human donor with COVID-19. Both conserved end residues are part of each CDR3. D genes are given only for firm matches. Clone sizes are given selectively: once, few, many, or a class where the clone is expanded.

TRBV6-2/TRBV6-3	TRBJ2-7	few	TRBD1	CATGDRGGEQYF	TGTGCCACCGGGGACAGGGGGGGCGAGCAGTACTTC
TRBV27	TRBJ1-4	.	TRBD1	CASSLSRRDRNEKLFF	TGTGCCAGCAGTTTATCGCGCCGGGACAGAAATGAAAAACTGTTTTTT
TRBV19	TRBJ1-2	.	.	CASSISMGRPLGRGYTF	TGTGCCAGTAGTATTTCGATGGGACGGCCTCTAGGACGTGGCTACACCTTC
TRBV6-2/TRBV6-3	TRBJ2-5	once	TRBD2	CASSFILLAGGDETQYF	TGTGCCAGCAGTTTTATCCTGTTAGCGGGGGGGGATGAGACCCAGTACTTC
TRBV24-1	TRBJ2-2	.	.	CATSDARTEGNTGELFF	TGTGCCACCAGTGATGCCCGGACAGAGGGAAACACCGGGGAGCTGTTTTTT
TRBV12-3/TRBV12-4	TRBJ2-5	.	.	CASSVGVYQETQYF	TGTGCCAGCAGTGTAGGGGTGTACCAAGAGACCCAGTACTTC
TRBV27	TRBJ1-6	few	.	CASSLDRSPSYNSPLHF	TGTGCCAGCAGCCTCGACAGGTCCCCCTCATATAATTCACCCCTCCACTTT
TRBV7-8	TRBJ1-3	few	TRBD1	CASSLEQGRYTIYF	TGTGCCAGCAGCTTAGAACAGGGGCGTTACACCATATATTTT
TRBV7-3	TRBJ2-6	few	.	CASSFSGAAGANVLTF	TGTGCCAGCAGCTTCTCAGGGGCCGCTGGGGCCAACGTCCTGACTTTC
TRBV7-8	TRBJ1-5	medium-sized	.	CASSFDSPFNQPQHF	TGTGCCAGCAGCTTCGACAGCCCATTTAATCAGCCCCAGCATTTT
TRBV19	TRBJ1-5	.	.	CASSIDLGLRVGNQPQHF	TGTGCCAGTAGTATAGATCTCGGGTTACGGGTTGGAAATCAGCCCCAGCATTTT
TRBV12-3/TRBV12-4	TRBJ2-2	.	.	CASSSPLNTGELFF	TGTGCCAGCAGTTCGCCCCTGAACACCGGGGAGCTGTTTTTT
TRBV20-1	TRBJ2-5	few	.	CSAREGGQKETQYF	TGCAGTGCTAGAGAGGGGGGACAAAAAGAGACCCAGTACTTC
TRBV7-3	TRBJ2-7	.	.	CASSLTPNPEQYF	TGTGCCAGCAGCTTAACGCCGAATCCCGAGCAGTACTTC
TRBV9	TRBJ1-2	.	.	CASSVVPGNGYTF	TGTGCCAGCAGCGTAGTTCCCGGGAATGGCTACACCTTC
TRBV5-4	TRBJ1-6	.	.	CASSLGSGGNSPLHF	TGTGCCAGCAGCTTGGGGTCGGGGGGTAATTCACCCCTCCACTTT
TRBV20-1	TRBJ1-2	.	.	CSARVPGLPYGYTF	TGCAGTGCTAGAGTTCCGGGTCTCCCTTATGGCTACACCTTC
TRBV7-2	TRBJ2-7	.	TRBD2	CASSLLLRGTSNEQYF	TGTGCCAGCAGCTTATTGTTGCGGGGGACCTCGAACGAGCAGTACTTC
TRBV7-9	TRBJ1-1	.	.	CASSSQGMVAFF	TGTGCCAGCAGCTCCCAGGGAATGGTAGCTTTCTTT
TRBV6-4	TRBJ2-3	.	.	CASSTRGGTDTQYF	TGTGCCAGCAGTACCAGGGGGGGCACAGATACGCAGTATTTT
TRBV20-1	TRBJ2-3	few	TRBD2	CSVFRARGGRSRASTDTQYF	TGCAGTGTATTTCGTGCGCGGGGGGGGCGAAGCAGAGCGAGCACAGATACGCAGTATTTT
TRBV11-3	TRBJ1-2	few	TRBD1	CASSSGQGVYGYTF	TGTGCCAGCAGCTCCGGACAGGGGGTCTATGGCTACACCTTC
TRBV6-1	TRBJ1-6	.	.	CASSEYTVYNNSPLHF	TGTGCCAGCAGTGAGTACACGGTATACAATAATTCACCCCTCCACTTT
TRBV6-2/TRBV6-3	TRBJ1-5	few	.	CASRDPSQPQHF	TGTGCCAGCAGGGATCCCAGTCAGCCCCAGCATTTT
TRBV6-2/TRBV6-3	TRBJ1-6	few	TRBD1	CASNPGQSNSPLHF	TGTGCCAGCAACCCGGGACAGTCTAATTCACCCCTCCACTTT
TRBV12-3/TRBV12-4	TRBJ2-7	few	.	CASSPPPGYEQYF	TGTGCCAGCAGCCCACCCCCCGGGTACGAGCAGTACTTC
TRBV29-1	TRBJ1-5	.	.	CSVGGGSSNQPQHF	TGCAGCGTTGGGGGGGGGAGTAGCAATCAGCCCCAGCATTTT
TRBV28	TRBJ2-7	.	.	CASNPGGPPSYEQYF	TGTGCCAGCAATCCCGGAGGGCCGCCCTCCTACGAGCAGTACTTC
TRBV10-2	TRBJ1-5	.	.	CASHKTESPSNQPQHF	TGCGCCAGCCACAAAACGGAGTCTCCCAGCAATCAGCCCCAGCATTTT
TRBV5-1	TRBJ2-3	.	.	CASSLAVGSTDTQYF	TGCGCCAGCAGCTTGGCCGTCGGGAGCACAGATACGCAGTATTTT
TRBV7-2	TRBJ2-5	.	.	CASSEETQYF	TGTGCCAGCAGCGAAGAGACCCAGTACTTC
TRBV10-3	TRBJ2-3	.	.	CAIRLDSSLGTDTQYF	TGTGCCATCAGGCTAGACAGTTCACTAGGCACAGATACGCAGTATTTT
TRBV6-2/TRBV6-3	TRBJ2-2	.	.	CASTPTQRRELFF	TGTGCCAGCACCCCGACACAGCGCAGGGAGCTGTTTTTT
TRBV5-5	TRBJ1-6	once	.	CASSWIPNSPLHF	TGTGCCAGCAGCTGGATTCCAAATTCACCCCTCCACTTT
TRBV20-1	TRBJ2-5	.	.	CSASRGGETQYF	TGCAGTGCTAGTAGGGGAGGAGAGACCCAGTACTTC
TRBV7-2	TRBJ1-1	.	.	CASSLAGGNTEAFF	TGTGCCAGCAGCTTAGCGGGGGGCAATACTGAAGCTTTCTTT
TRBV2	TRBJ1-4	.	.	CASSVGVANEKLFF	TGTGCCAGCAGTGTGGGCGTCGCTAATGAAAAACTGTTTTTT
TRBV18	TRBJ2-7	.	.	CASSPLGQLEQYF	TGTGCCAGCTCACCATTGGGCCAGCTCGAGCAGTACTTC
TRBV24-1	TRBJ2-1	.	.	CATSDSRYNEQFF	TGTGCCACCAGTGATTCAAGGTACAATGAGCAGTTCTTC
TRBV27	TRBJ1-6	few	.	CASTPNGQRNSPLHF	TGTGCCAGCACCCCGAATGGACAGAGAAATTCACCCCTCCACTTT